Shown below are 21 T cell receptor beta chains from a single sample sequenced in a study of shared clonotypes between healthy human individuals. Naive CD8 cells, CD45RO-negative and positively selected for CCR7, excluded terminally differentiated effector memory CD45RA+ cells. The protocol was immunoSEQ multiplex PCR, while the TCRdb copy is restricted to in-frame clones and leaves out a portion. The profile covers around 2.1 million clones, with approximately 94% appearing a single time and more than 1.5% taken by the ten largest. The sequencing sample was made of naive CD8+ T cells from PBMCs. The receptors originated from a man aged 18 to 35 in good health. Some clones in this sample may be carry-over from other donors' samples.

This clone was observed a single time. The V gene is TRBV27, the J gene TRBJ2-1; TRBD1 aligns across 10 bases. The CDR3 contains 15 residues. The trim removed 5 bases at V and 5 bases at J, leaving 6 bases unmatched. CDR1 and CDR2 (germline): MNHEY, SMNVEV (reference sequence). The CDR3 loop reads CASSDGQGVNNEQFF. The CDR3 DNA is TGTGCCAGCAGTGATGGACAGGGGGTCAACAATGAGCAGTTCTTC.

The rearrangement links TRBV19 to TRBJ2-7, with D perhaps assigned TRBD1 or TRBD2 (5 bases each). Deletions cut 5 bases from V and 1 base from J, with 21 bases between. Germline assignment: CDR1 LNHDA and CDR2 SQIVND (reference sequence). This CDR3 contains 17 residues. The CDR3 DNA reads as TGTGCCAGTAGTTCGAGAGGGGCAGGGCAACGATCCTACGAGCAGTACTTC. It is translated as CASSSRGAGQRSYEQYF.

The chain employs TRBV7-9 and TRBJ2-7, with 7 nucleotides matching TRBD1. Germline V CDR1 and CDR2: SEHNR, FQNEAQ (reference sequence). There are 17 residues in the CDR3. The junction had 14 bases not matched to a gene; V was cut back by 5 bases and J by 1 base. CDR3 sequence reads: CASSHRPGTAYSYEQYF. Here the CDR3 DNA reads TGTGCCAGCAGCCATCGACCCGGGACAGCCTATTCCTACGAGCAGTACTTC.

V usage is TRBV11-2 and J usage is TRBJ2-4; D is uncertain. The V end lost 1 base, the J end lost 8 bases, and 12 bases lay between the germline ends. Germline V CDR1 and CDR2: SGHAT, FQNNGV. This CDR3 has 14 residues. The CDR3 loop reads CASSLVERRDIQYF. The CDR3 bases are TGTGCCAGCAGCTTAGTAGAAAGACGAGACATTCAGTACTTC.

V gene TRBV4-1 combines with J gene TRBJ2-2; no reliable D call. Germline CDR1 reads MGHRA; CDR2 reads YSYEKL. V lost 2 bases and J 7 bases, leaving 8 bases between the germline ends. This CDR3 contains 13 residues. The CDR3 nucleotides read TGCGCCAGCAGCCAATCAAAATTCGGGGAGCTGTTTTTT. Translating it yields CASSQSKFGELFF.

This clone was counted once. V and J are TRBV5-6 and TRBJ2-2, with D hard to call. CDR1 is SGHDT and CDR2 is YYEEEE in the germline V gene. The CDR3 has 12 residues. Trimming left V 9 bases short and J 5 bases short, with 11 bases between. The CDR3 DNA sequence: TGTGCCACCTCTCTGGGTACCGGGGAGCTGTTTTTT. This translates into CATSLGTGELFF.

The chain employs TRBV4-1 and TRBJ1-1, with D maybe TRBD1 (5 bases). Germline-derived CDR1 and CDR2 are MGHRA and YSYEKL. This CDR3 spans 15 amino acids. Trimming stripped 4 bases from V and 3 bases from J, with 15 bases between. The CDR3 DNA follows: TGCGCCAGCAGCCCATCGCCGGGGGGGTACACTGAAGCTTTCTTT. Translating it yields CASSPSPGGYTEAFF.

The chain couples TRBV6-5 to TRBJ1-2, with D perhaps TRBD1 (6 bases). The CDR3 loop spans 14 amino acids. V was shortened by 5 bases and J by 8 bases, with 18 bases between the two germline ends. CDR1 and CDR2 from the germline V gene are MNHEY and SVGAGI. The CDR3 loop reads CASSPGYRDGGYTF. The CDR3 nucleotides read TGTGCCAGCAGTCCGGGATACAGGGACGGGGGCTACACCTTC.

V gene TRBV7-6 combines with J gene TRBJ1-1; TRBD1 aligns across 9 bases. V was pared by 0 bases and J by 6 bases, with 5 bases of the junction left unmatched. The CDR3 runs to 15 residues. Germline V gene lookup returns CDR1 SGHVS and CDR2 FNYEAQ. The CDR3 sequence is CASSLAGTGRAEAFF. CDR3 bases: TGTGCCAGCAGCTTAGCCGGGACAGGGAGGGCTGAAGCTTTCTTT.

For this clone: Other DNA sequences in the sample encode the same CDR3. The chain joins TRBV9 to TRBJ1-4, with no clear D. CDR1 is SGDLS and CDR2 is YYNGEE in the germline V gene. This CDR3 is built from 14 residues. Deletions cut 0 bases from V and 3 bases from J, with 6 bases between. Written as DNA, the CDR3 is TGTGCCAGCAGCGTAGGGGGTTCTAATGAAAAACTGTTTTTT. It yields the protein CASSVGGSNEKLFF.

The chain couples TRBV10-2 to TRBJ1-2; D is unclear. Trimming removed 3 bases from V and 8 bases from J, with 7 bases in between. Germline values: CDR1 WSHSY, CDR2 SAAADI. The CDR3 has 11 residues. The CDR3 sequence is CASSEGWGYTF. The CDR3 DNA reads as TGCGCCAGCAGTGAAGGGTGGGGCTACACCTTC.

Of note for this clone: The identical CDR3 is also encoded by other nucleotide sequences in the sample. The chain has TRBV11-2 and TRBJ2-3; 8 bases align to TRBD2. CDR1 SGHAT and CDR2 FQNNGV come from the germline V gene. This CDR3 has 15 residues. The ends lost 3 bases at V and 1 base at J; junction bases unmatched: 3. The CDR3 bases are TGTGCCAGCAGCTTGCTAGCGGGCGGCACAGATACGCAGTATTTT. Its translation: CASSLLAGGTDTQYF.

V and J are TRBV11-3 and TRBJ2-5, with 7 bases fitting TRBD1. The CDR3 covers 14 residues. V lost 3 bases and J lost 2; bases outside the gene matches: 3. Germline lookup yields CDR1 SGHNT and CDR2 YENEEA. Here the CDR3 DNA reads TGTGCCAGCAGCTTGCAGGGGGATCAAGAGACCCAGTACTTC. Residues: CASSLQGDQETQYF.

The chain is built from TRBV19 and TRBJ2-1, with D possibly matching TRBD2 (5 bases). There are 12 residues in the CDR3. V lost 6 bases and J 8 bases, leaving 11 bases between the germline ends. Germline CDR1 is LNHDA and CDR2 is SQIVND (reference sequence). The DNA of the CDR3 is TGTGCCAGTAGGGACTTTGCTGATGAGCAGTTCTTC. Its protein is CASRDFADEQFF.

This chain uses TRBV7-3 with TRBJ1-2, with D possibly TRBD1 on 5 matching bases. Trimming left V 4 bases short and J 3 bases short, with 15 bases between. Germline V gene lookup returns CDR1 SGHTA and CDR2 FQGTGA. The CDR3 is made up of 15 amino acids. CDR3 sequence reads: CASSSREGSHYGYTF. The DNA of the CDR3 is TGTGCCAGCAGCTCCCGGGAGGGGAGCCACTATGGCTACACCTTC.

The gene calls are TRBV14 and TRBJ2-5, with D possibly being TRBD1 or TRBD2 (5 bases each). This CDR3 is 13 amino acids long. Germline assignment: CDR1 SGHDN and CDR2 FVKESK. V lost 1 base and J 5 bases, leaving 8 bases between the germline ends. The CDR3 region has the DNA TGTGCCAGCAGCCAAGGGGGGACGGAGACCCAGTACTTC. Its protein product is CASSQGGTETQYF.

The chain has TRBV27 and TRBJ2-7; D is uncertain. Per germline, CDR1 MNHEY and CDR2 SMNVEV (reference sequence). The CDR3 contains 12 residues. V was clipped by 2 bases and J by 6 bases, with 8 bases between them. As DNA, the CDR3 is TGTGCCAGCAGTTTAGGGTCGGGCGAGCAGTACTTC. Encoded protein: CASSLGSGEQYF.

This clone was recorded a few times. Other DNA variants within this sample encode the same CDR3. This sequence joins TRBV28 and TRBJ1-2; weak D call: TRBD1 (6 bases). In germline, CDR1 is MDHEN, CDR2 SYDVKM. The CDR3 is made up of 13 amino acids. V was shortened by 8 bases and J by 3 bases, with 13 bases between the two germline ends. The CDR3 loop is CASGQGGDYGYTF. For the CDR3, the DNA is TGTGCCAGCGGTCAAGGGGGGGACTATGGCTACACCTTC.

To note about this clone: Other DNA sequences in the sample encode the same CDR3. CDR3 protein: CASSVASGTSYEQYF. CDR3 in DNA: TGTGCCAGCAGCGTAGCCAGCGGGACTTCCTACGAGCAGTACTTC. The V gene is TRBV9, the J gene TRBJ2-7; 7 bases agree with TRBD2. Trimming cost V 0 bases and J 1 base; bases outside gene matches: 4. There are 15 residues in the CDR3. CDR1 is SGDLS and CDR2 is YYNGEE in the germline V gene.

This clone came up once. The V and J genes are TRBV7-9 and TRBJ2-1; TRBD2 agrees at 10 bases. The V gene's germline CDR1 is SEHNR and CDR2 FQNEAQ (reference sequence). The V segment lost 1 base and the J segment 4 bases; nucleotides outside the gene matches: 4. The CDR3 has 16 amino acids. This CDR3 reads CASSLEGLARYNEQFF. In DNA, the CDR3 is TGTGCCAGCAGCTTAGAGGGACTAGCGCGTTACAATGAGCAGTTCTTC. The complete variable domain, with remaining parts taken from reference TRBV7-9 and TRBJ2-1, reads DTGVSQNPRHKITKRGQNVTFRCDPISEHNRLYWYRQTLGQGPEFLTYFQNEAQLEKSRLLSDRFSAERPKGSFSTLEIQRTEQGDSAMYLCASSLEGLARYNEQFFGPGTRLTVL.

V usage is TRBV6-6 and J usage is TRBJ2-3, with 9 bases aligning to TRBD2. J gave up 0 bases and V 5 bases, and 6 bases lay outside the gene matches. The germline V gene has CDR1 MNHNY and CDR2 SVGAGI (reference sequence). This CDR3 contains 16 residues. The CDR3 here is CASSQLAGFSTDTQYF. The DNA for the CDR3 is TGTGCCAGCAGTCAACTAGCGGGCTTTAGCACAGATACGCAGTATTTT.